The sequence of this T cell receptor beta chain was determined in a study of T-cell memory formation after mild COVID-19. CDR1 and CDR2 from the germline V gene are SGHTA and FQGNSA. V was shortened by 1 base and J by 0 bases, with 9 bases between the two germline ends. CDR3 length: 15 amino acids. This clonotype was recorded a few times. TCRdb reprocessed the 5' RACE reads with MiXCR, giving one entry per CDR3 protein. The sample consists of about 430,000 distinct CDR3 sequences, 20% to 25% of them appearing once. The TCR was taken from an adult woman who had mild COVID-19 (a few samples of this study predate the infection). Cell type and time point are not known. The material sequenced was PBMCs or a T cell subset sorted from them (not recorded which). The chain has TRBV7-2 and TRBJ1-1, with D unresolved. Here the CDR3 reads CASSLVPSVNTEAFF. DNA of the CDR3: TGTGCCAGCAGCTTAGTGCCATCGGTGAACACTGAAGCTTTCTTT.